Each of the 3 T cell receptor beta chains below was sequenced from the same sample in a study of blood T cell repertoires in COVID-19. Here immunoSEQ multiplex PCR was the method, and the copy in TCRdb shows in-frame clones only, minus some. The sample lists hundreds of thousands of clones, 90% occurring once. Source material: PBMCs or T cells enriched from blood (not recorded which). These receptors were obtained from a woman aged 18 to 35 with acute COVID-19.

The V call is TRBV11-2, the J call TRBJ2-7, with D tentatively TRBD1 (6 bases). Between the trimmed V and J ends, which lost 7 bases and 2 bases, there was a span of 12 bases. This CDR3 region has 13 residues. Germline CDR1 reads SGHAT; CDR2 reads FQNNGV. The CDR3 reads CASTGHLTYEQYF. CDR3 nucleotide sequence: TGTGCCAGCACGGGACACCTGACCTACGAGCAGTACTTC. Full variable domain (remainder filled in from reference TRBV11-2 and TRBJ2-7): EAGVAQSPRYKIIEKRQSVAFWCNPISGHATLYWYQQILGQGPKLLIQFQNNGVVDDSQLPKDRFSAERLKGVDSTLKIQPAKLEDSAVYLCASTGHLTYEQYFGPGTRLTVT.

The genes are TRBV15 and TRBJ2-5, with D maybe TRBD1 (6 bases). From germline, CDR1 is LNHNV and CDR2 YYDKDF (reference sequence). Trimming left V 0 bases short and J 2 bases short, with 10 bases between. The CDR3 loop spans 15 amino acids. DNA of the CDR3: TGTGCCACCAGCAGAGAGAGACAGGCGCAAGAGACCCAGTACTTC. Its translation: CATSRERQAQETQYF.

This clone turned up a few times. The chain is built from TRBV7-9 and TRBJ2-7; TRBD2 might be the D (5 bases). CDR3 length: 14 residues. Trimming removed 2 bases at V and 0 bases at J, with 8 bases between. In germline, CDR1 is SEHNR, CDR2 FQNEAQ (reference sequence). CDR3 protein: CASSLRGNSYEQYF. The CDR3 DNA sequence: TGTGCCAGCAGCTTAAGAGGGAACTCCTACGAGCAGTACTTC.